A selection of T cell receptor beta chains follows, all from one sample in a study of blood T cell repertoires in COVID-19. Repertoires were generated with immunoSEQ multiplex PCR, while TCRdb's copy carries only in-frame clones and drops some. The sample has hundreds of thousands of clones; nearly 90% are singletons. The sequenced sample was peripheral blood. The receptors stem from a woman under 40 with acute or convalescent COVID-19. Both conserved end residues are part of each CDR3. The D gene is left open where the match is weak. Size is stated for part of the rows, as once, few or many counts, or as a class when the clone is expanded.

CDR3: CASSLVGSGGRNEQFF
DNA: TGTGCCAGCAGCTTAGTTGGTTCAGGGGGCAGAAATGAGCAGTTCTTC
V: TRBV11-3
D: TRBD1
J: TRBJ2-1
size: .

CDR3: CAWSRGSTDTQYF
DNA: TGTGCCTGGAGTAGGGGGAGCACAGATACGCAGTATTTT
V: TRBV30
D: .
J: TRBJ2-3
size: .

CDR3: CASSSAGTLKYNEQFF
DNA: TGTGCCAGCAGCTCTGCTGGGACACTAAAGTACAATGAGCAGTTCTTC
V: TRBV7-2
D: .
J: TRBJ2-1
size: once

CDR3: CASSQQRGSTDTQYF
DNA: TGTGCCAGCAGCCAACAGCGGGGGAGCACAGATACGCAGTATTTT
V: TRBV11-2
D: TRBD2
J: TRBJ2-3
size: .

CDR3: CASSSQTSGRETQYF
DNA: TGTGCCAGCAGTTCCCAGACTAGCGGGAGAGAGACCCAGTACTTC
V: TRBV6-2/TRBV6-3
D: TRBD2
J: TRBJ2-5
size: .

CDR3: CASSLGEGGNTEAFF
DNA: TGTGCCAGCAGCCTGGGGGAAGGGGGGAACACTGAAGCTTTCTTT
V: TRBV16
D: .
J: TRBJ1-1
size: .

CDR3: CASSRDSWETQYF
DNA: TGTGCCAGCAGCCGGGACAGCTGGGAGACCCAGTACTTC
V: TRBV3-1/TRBV3-2
D: TRBD1
J: TRBJ2-5
size: .

CDR3: CASSLLRQASPLHF
DNA: TGTGCCAGCAGTTTACTAAGACAGGCTTCACCCCTCCACTTT
V: TRBV28
D: .
J: TRBJ1-6
size: .

CDR3: CSVDGTSGGYNEQFF
DNA: TGCAGCGTTGATGGGACTAGCGGGGGGTACAATGAGCAGTTCTTC
V: TRBV29-1
D: TRBD2
J: TRBJ2-1
size: .

CDR3: CASSPGQTNEKLFF
DNA: TGTGCCAGCTCGCCGGGACAGACCAATGAAAAACTGTTTTTT
V: TRBV18
D: TRBD1
J: TRBJ1-4
size: .

CDR3: CASSQDSAVYQPQHF
DNA: TGTGCCAGCAGCCAAGATTCTGCAGTTTATCAGCCCCAGCATTTT
V: TRBV3-1/TRBV3-2
D: .
J: TRBJ1-5
size: .

CDR3: CASSLDLGGAEAFF
DNA: TGTGCCAGCAGCTTAGATTTAGGCGGCGCTGAAGCTTTCTTT
V: TRBV7-9
D: .
J: TRBJ1-1
size: once

CDR3: CASSVQGAVGYTF
DNA: TGTGCCAGTAGTGTACAGGGGGCTGTTGGCTACACCTTC
V: TRBV19
D: TRBD1
J: TRBJ1-2
size: .

CDR3: CASQMTGGIQPQHF
DNA: TGTGCCAGCCAAATGACAGGGGGCATTCAGCCCCAGCATTTT
V: TRBV6-5
D: TRBD1
J: TRBJ1-5
size: .

CDR3: CASSQVSSAGELFF
DNA: TGTGCCAGCAGCCAAGTTTCTTCGGCCGGGGAGCTGTTTTTT
V: TRBV4-2
D: .
J: TRBJ2-2
size: .

CDR3: CASSQGAYEQYF
DNA: TGTGCCAGCAGCCAGGGGGCCTACGAGCAGTACTTC
V: TRBV12-3/TRBV12-4
D: TRBD1
J: TRBJ2-7
size: .

CDR3: CASSHEAGLGTGELFF
DNA: TGCGCCAGCAGCCATGAAGCGGGGTTGGGCACCGGGGAGCTGTTTTTT
V: TRBV4-3
D: TRBD2
J: TRBJ2-2
size: once

CDR3: CASDGGSSYNEQFF
DNA: TGCGCCAGCGACGGGGGAAGCTCCTACAATGAGCAGTTCTTC
V: TRBV5-1
D: .
J: TRBJ2-1
size: .

CDR3: CASSMGAGVADTQYF
DNA: TGTGCCAGCAGCATGGGGGCGGGAGTGGCAGATACGCAGTATTTT
V: TRBV11-2
D: .
J: TRBJ2-3
size: .

CDR3: CATSRRTGTSPGELFF
DNA: TGTGCCACCAGCAGAAGGACCGGGACTAGCCCCGGGGAGCTGTTTTTT
V: TRBV15
D: TRBD2
J: TRBJ2-2
size: once

CDR3: CASSGTAYEQYF
DNA: TGTGCCAGCTCAGGAACAGCCTACGAGCAGTACTTC
V: TRBV18
D: .
J: TRBJ2-7
size: once

CDR3: CASNLREQSEQYF
DNA: TGTGCCAGCAACCTCCGGGAGCAGTCCGAGCAGTACTTC
V: TRBV6-4
D: .
J: TRBJ2-7
size: .

CDR3: CASSARLAHNEQFF
DNA: TGTGCCAGCAGCGCCCGACTAGCCCACAATGAGCAGTTCTTC
V: TRBV9
D: TRBD2
J: TRBJ2-1
size: .

CDR3: CASSIAGGVIGEQYF
DNA: TGCGCCAGCAGCATAGCGGGAGGGGTGATAGGCGAGCAGTACTTC
V: TRBV5-1
D: TRBD2
J: TRBJ2-7
size: .

CDR3: CASSYGQRYGYTF
DNA: TGTGCCAGCAGTTATGGACAGAGATATGGCTACACCTTC
V: TRBV6-5
D: .
J: TRBJ1-2
size: few

CDR3: CAISVTGGYEQYF
DNA: TGTGCCATCAGTGTCACAGGGGGCTACGAGCAGTACTTC
V: TRBV10-3
D: TRBD1
J: TRBJ2-7
size: .

CDR3: CASSMGQGALDTQYF
DNA: TGCGCCAGCAGCATGGGACAGGGGGCTCTGGATACGCAGTATTTT
V: TRBV5-1
D: TRBD1
J: TRBJ2-3
size: once

CDR3: CASSAPKTGQTYEQYF
DNA: TGCGCCAGCAGCGCCCCAAAAACGGGACAGACCTACGAGCAGTACTTC
V: TRBV5-1
D: TRBD1
J: TRBJ2-7
size: .

CDR3: CASSLSQYNEQFF
DNA: TGTGCCAGCAGCTTGTCCCAGTACAATGAGCAGTTCTTC
V: TRBV5-8
D: .
J: TRBJ2-1
size: .

CDR3: CAISVGLDNEQFF
DNA: TGTGCCATCAGCGTAGGACTGGACAATGAGCAGTTCTTC
V: TRBV10-3
D: .
J: TRBJ2-1
size: .

CDR3: CASSIQTGVNTEAFF
DNA: TGTGCCAGTAGTATTCAGACAGGGGTGAACACTGAAGCTTTCTTT
V: TRBV19
D: TRBD1
J: TRBJ1-1
size: .

CDR3: CASSQGRIAGADTQYF
DNA: TGTGCCAGCAGCCAAGGGCGGATAGCGGGAGCAGATACGCAGTATTTT
V: TRBV4-2
D: TRBD2
J: TRBJ2-3
size: .

CDR3: CASRGTDLAKNIQYF
DNA: TGTGCCAGCAGGGGGACAGACCTAGCCAAAAACATTCAGTACTTC
V: TRBV6-5
D: TRBD1
J: TRBJ2-4
size: .

CDR3: CASALDRGLQETQYF
DNA: TGTGCTAGTGCCCTAGACAGGGGGCTTCAAGAGACCCAGTACTTC
V: TRBV12-5
D: TRBD1
J: TRBJ2-5
size: .

CDR3: CASAGTSGSYEQYF
DNA: TGCGCCAGCGCCGGGACTAGCGGTTCCTACGAGCAGTACTTC
V: TRBV5-1
D: TRBD2
J: TRBJ2-7
size: .

CDR3: CSVDLAGVGSDTQYF
DNA: TGCAGCGTTGACCTGGCGGGAGTCGGTTCAGATACGCAGTATTTT
V: TRBV29-1
D: TRBD2
J: TRBJ2-3
size: .

CDR3: CASSIGRAVNQPQHF
DNA: TGTGCCAGTAGTATAGGGAGGGCAGTTAATCAGCCCCAGCATTTT
V: TRBV19
D: .
J: TRBJ1-5
size: .

CDR3: CASSSSSGAVSYNEQFF
DNA: TGTGCCAGCAGTTCCTCTAGCGGAGCCGTCTCCTACAATGAGCAGTTCTTC
V: TRBV2
D: TRBD2
J: TRBJ2-1
size: .

CDR3: CASSTRTSGINEQFF
DNA: TGTGCCAGCAGCACACGGACTAGCGGGATCAATGAGCAGTTCTTC
V: TRBV7-6
D: TRBD2
J: TRBJ2-1
size: .

CDR3: CASSGGQVSSYEQYF
DNA: TGTGCCAGCAGCGGGGGACAGGTTTCCTCCTACGAGCAGTACTTC
V: TRBV7-9
D: TRBD1
J: TRBJ2-7
size: few

CDR3: CASSATSLRGTGELFF
DNA: TGCGCCAGCAGCGCGACTAGTTTACGAGGCACCGGGGAGCTGTTTTTT
V: TRBV5-1
D: .
J: TRBJ2-2
size: .

CDR3: CAWSEASYPGELFF
DNA: TGTGCCTGGAGTGAAGCGTCCTACCCCGGGGAGCTGTTTTTT
V: TRBV30
D: .
J: TRBJ2-2
size: .

CDR3: CASSPLTRLVPPDTQYF
DNA: TGTGCCAGCAGCCCTCTTACCCGACTAGTCCCACCAGATACGCAGTATTTT
V: TRBV9
D: .
J: TRBJ2-3
size: .

CDR3: CASSTQWEGGSNYGYTF
DNA: TGTGCCAGCAGCACACAATGGGAAGGGGGCTCTAACTATGGCTACACCTTC
V: TRBV13
D: TRBD1
J: TRBJ1-2
size: .

CDR3: CASSLSPSGVTEAFF
DNA: TGTGCCAGCAGCTTGAGCCCATCGGGGGTCACTGAAGCTTTCTTT
V: TRBV5-4
D: .
J: TRBJ1-1
size: .

CDR3: CASSQEGARASGSADTQYF
DNA: TGTGCCAGCAGCCAAGAGGGGGCAAGGGCTAGCGGGAGCGCAGATACGCAGTATTTT
V: TRBV4-2
D: TRBD2
J: TRBJ2-3
size: .

CDR3: CASSQNPGTASYEQYF
DNA: TGCGCCAGCAGCCAAAACCCCGGGACTGCCTCCTACGAGCAGTACTTC
V: TRBV4-3
D: .
J: TRBJ2-7
size: .

CDR3: CASSYLGLPKHNEQFF
DNA: TGTGCCAGCAGTTATCTGGGACTTCCTAAACACAATGAGCAGTTCTTC
V: TRBV6-5
D: .
J: TRBJ2-1
size: .

CDR3: CASKLAGAETQYF
DNA: TGTGCCAGCAAGCTTGCGGGAGCGGAGACCCAGTACTTC
V: TRBV5-4
D: TRBD2
J: TRBJ2-5
size: .

CDR3: CATSGQGDQPQHF
DNA: TGTGCCACCAGTGGACAGGGCGATCAGCCCCAGCATTTT
V: TRBV24-1
D: TRBD1
J: TRBJ1-5
size: .

CDR3: CASRRQVTYEQYF
DNA: TGTGCCAGCAGAAGACAGGTCACCTACGAGCAGTACTTC
V: TRBV12-3/TRBV12-4
D: .
J: TRBJ2-7
size: once

CDR3: CASSKGPSGQETQYF
DNA: TGTGCCAGCAGCAAAGGGCCTAGCGGACAAGAGACCCAGTACTTC
V: TRBV21-1
D: .
J: TRBJ2-5
size: .

CDR3: CASSEQGLNTEAFF
DNA: TGTGCCAGCAGCGAACAGGGTCTGAACACTGAAGCTTTCTTT
V: TRBV13
D: .
J: TRBJ1-1
size: .

CDR3: CSASGQGSYNEQFF
DNA: TGCAGTGCTAGTGGGCAGGGGTCCTACAATGAGCAGTTCTTC
V: TRBV20-1
D: .
J: TRBJ2-1
size: .

CDR3: CASSLGLRNEQFF
DNA: TGTGCCAGTAGCCTGGGACTACGCAATGAGCAGTTCTTC
V: TRBV19
D: TRBD2
J: TRBJ2-1
size: .

CDR3: CASSLATVAGELFF
DNA: TGTGCCAGCAGCTTGGCTACGGTAGCCGGGGAGCTGTTTTTT
V: TRBV5-4
D: .
J: TRBJ2-2
size: .